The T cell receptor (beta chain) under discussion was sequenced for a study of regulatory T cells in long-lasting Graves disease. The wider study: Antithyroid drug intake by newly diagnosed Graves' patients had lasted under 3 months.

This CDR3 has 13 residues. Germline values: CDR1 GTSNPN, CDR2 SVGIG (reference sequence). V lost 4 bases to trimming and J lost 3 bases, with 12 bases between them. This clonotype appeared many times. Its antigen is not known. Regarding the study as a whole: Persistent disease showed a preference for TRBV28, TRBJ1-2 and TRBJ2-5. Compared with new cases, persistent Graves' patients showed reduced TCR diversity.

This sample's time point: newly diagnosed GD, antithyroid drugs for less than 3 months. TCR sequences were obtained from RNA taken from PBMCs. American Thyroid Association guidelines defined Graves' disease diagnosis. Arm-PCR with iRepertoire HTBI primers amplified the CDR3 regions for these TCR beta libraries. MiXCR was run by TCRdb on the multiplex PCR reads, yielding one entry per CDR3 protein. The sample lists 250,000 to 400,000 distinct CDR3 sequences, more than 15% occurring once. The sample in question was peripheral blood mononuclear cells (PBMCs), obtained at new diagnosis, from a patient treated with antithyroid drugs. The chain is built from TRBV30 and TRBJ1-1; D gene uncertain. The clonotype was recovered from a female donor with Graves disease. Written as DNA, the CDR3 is TGTGCCTGGACCCCAAGGACGGACACTGAAGCTTTCTTT. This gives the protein CAWTPRTDTEAFF.